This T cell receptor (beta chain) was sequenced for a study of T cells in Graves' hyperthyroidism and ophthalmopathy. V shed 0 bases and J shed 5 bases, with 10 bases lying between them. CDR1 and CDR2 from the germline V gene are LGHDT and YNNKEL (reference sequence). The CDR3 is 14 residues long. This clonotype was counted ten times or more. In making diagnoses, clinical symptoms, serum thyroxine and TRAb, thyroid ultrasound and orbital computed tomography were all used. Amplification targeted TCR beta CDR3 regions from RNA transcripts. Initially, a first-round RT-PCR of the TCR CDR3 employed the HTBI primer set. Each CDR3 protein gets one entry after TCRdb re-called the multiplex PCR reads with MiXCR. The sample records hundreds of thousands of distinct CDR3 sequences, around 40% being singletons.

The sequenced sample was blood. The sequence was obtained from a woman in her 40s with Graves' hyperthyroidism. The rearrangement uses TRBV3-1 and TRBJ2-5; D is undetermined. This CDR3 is CASSQDLGRETQYF. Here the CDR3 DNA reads TGTGCCAGCAGCCAAGATCTCGGACGGGAGACCCAGTACTTC.